These T cell receptor beta chains were read from a single sample in a study of control samples from healthy donors and cancer patients. Here immunoSEQ multiplex PCR was the method, and the copy in TCRdb shows in-frame clones only, minus some. The table lists 130,000 or so clones, over 75% of them singletons. The sequenced material came from blood. These receptors were obtained from a man aged 45 to 65 in good health. The CDR3 runs from the conserved cysteine through the conserved F or W. The D gene is left open where the match is weak. Expanded clones get a size class; other rows say once, few or many, or leave the size out.

clone_size | d_call | j_call | v_call | cdr3_aa | cdr3_nt
once | . | TRBJ2-7 | TRBV6-1 | CASSVITGTIYSYEQYF | TGTGCCAGCAGTGTCATCACCGGGACAATATATTCCTACGAGCAGTACTTC
. | . | TRBJ2-1 | TRBV5-4 | CASSRTVTNEQFF | TGTGCCAGCAGCAGGACAGTTACCAATGAGCAGTTCTTC
. | . | TRBJ1-6 | TRBV6-4 | CATYKQNIYNWGYMIPLHF | TGTGCCACCTACAAACAGAATATTTATAATTGGGGCTACATGATCCCCCTCCACTTT
few | . | TRBJ2-5 | TRBV5-4 | CASSLRAGHKETQYF | TGTGCCAGCAGCCTGAGAGCGGGACACAAAGAGACCCAGTACTTC
. | TRBD2 | TRBJ2-5 | TRBV4-1 | CASSQVTSGGVGETQYF | TGCGCCAGCAGCCAAGTGACTAGCGGGGGGGTGGGCGAGACCCAGTACTTC
once | TRBD1 | TRBJ1-4 | TRBV23-1 | CASRRQGPSTNEKLFF | TGCGCCAGCCGAAGACAGGGGCCTTCTACTAATGAAAAACTGTTTTTT
. | . | TRBJ1-1 | TRBV28 | CASSYGTEAFF | TGTGCCAGCAGTTATGGGACTGAAGCTTTCTTT
. | TRBD2 | TRBJ2-7 | TRBV7-3 | CASSFGSGYEQYF | TGTGCCAGCAGCTTCGGTAGCGGGTACGAGCAGTACTTC
. | TRBD1 | TRBJ2-6 | TRBV24-1 | CATAPGQFLVSGANVLTF | TGTGCCACGGCACCGGGACAGTTTTTAGTCTCTGGGGCCAACGTCCTGACTTTC
. | . | TRBJ1-5 | TRBV19 | CASNTGQIYSNQPQHF | TGTGCCAGTAACACCGGACAGATTTATAGCAATCAGCCCCAGCATTTT
. | . | TRBJ1-6 | TRBV28 | CASGTTSSSYNSPLHF | TGTGCCAGCGGAACAACTTCCAGCTCCTATAATTCACCCCTCCACTTT
. | . | TRBJ1-1 | TRBV4-1 | CASSQDAQGNTEAFF | TGCGCCAGCAGCCAAGATGCGCAGGGGAACACTGAAGCTTTCTTT
. | TRBD1 | TRBJ1-5 | TRBV15 | CATSRGRQGDQPQHF | TGTGCCACCAGCAGAGGAAGACAGGGGGATCAGCCCCAGCATTTT
. | . | TRBJ2-5 | TRBV7-8 | CASSQGVQTQYF | TGTGCCAGCAGCCAAGGGGTCCAGACCCAGTACTTC